These T cell receptor beta chains were read from a single sample in a study of human T cells and chemical hapten exposure. TCRdb re-analysed the RACE reads in MiXCR, keeping a single row per CDR3 protein. The sample lists 45,000 to 60,000 distinct CDR3 sequences, approximately 9.3% occurring once. Material: whole blood, obtained in connection with sensitization to the hapten diphenylcyclopropenone (DPC). The receptors were sampled from a woman between 35 and 50 years old with alopecia areata. Some clones in this sample may be carry-over from other donors' samples. CDR3s include the opening cysteine and the closing phenylalanine or tryptophan. The D gene is left open where the match is weak. The size entry is marked missing in some rows and otherwise reads once, few, many or a size class.

.	TRBV3-1	TRBJ1-1	12	.	TGTGCCAGCAGCCCGAGATCCACTGAAGCTTTCTTT	CASSPRSTEAFF
many	TRBV6-1	TRBJ1-6	17	TRBD1	TGTGCCAGCAGTGAAGCGACAGGGGGTATGGTAAATTCACCCCTCCACTTT	CASSEATGGMVNSPLHF
many	TRBV4-1	TRBJ2-3	11	.	TGCGCCAGCAGCCAAGGGGAGCAACAGTATTTT	CASSQGEQQYF
.	TRBV2	TRBJ2-5	15	TRBD2	TGTGCCAGCAGTGTGAGCGGGGGGGCCCAAGAGACCCAGTACTTC	CASSVSGGAQETQYF
many	TRBV7-9	TRBJ2-3	16	.	TGTGCCAGCAGCTTATCACCGGGACAAAGCACAGATACGCAGTATTTT	CASSLSPGQSTDTQYF
many	TRBV4-2	TRBJ2-1	16	.	TGTGCCAGCAGCCAAGATGGCTTGACTAGAACCAATGAGCAGTTCTTC	CASSQDGLTRTNEQFF
.	TRBV5-6	TRBJ1-4	17	TRBD1	TGTGCCAGCAGCGAACCGGGGACAGCCGGGCTTATGCGTGGGCTGTTTTTT	CASSEPGTAGLMRGLFF
many	TRBV11-3	TRBJ2-1	17	TRBD2	TGTGCCAGCACCACTTGGCGGGGGTCCGGGTCCTACAATGAGCAGTTCTTC	CASTTWRGSGSYNEQFF
few	TRBV2	TRBJ1-2	13	TRBD1	TGTGCCAGCAGGACGGACAGGGAATATGGCTACACCTTC	CASRTDREYGYTF
many	TRBV28	TRBJ1-6	15	.	TGTGCCAGCAGTTTATCCAGGGCGGTCAATTCACCCCTCCACTTT	CASSLSRAVNSPLHF
many	TRBV6-1	TRBJ1-1	10	.	TGTGCCAGCAGCTCGTGGCGAGCTTTCTTT	CASSSWRAFF
many	TRBV6-2/TRBV6-3	TRBJ1-2	13	.	TGTGCCAGCAGTCGGCGGGATAACTATGGCTACACCTTC	CASSRRDNYGYTF
few	TRBV9	TRBJ1-5	15	.	TGTGCCAGCAGCGTAGCTGGGGAGGCCAATCAGCCCCAGCATTTT	CASSVAGEANQPQHF
many	TRBV20-1	TRBJ2-5	15	TRBD2	TGCAGTGCTGGAGGGACTAGCGGGGGGGAGGAGACCCAGTACTTC	CSAGGTSGGEETQYF
many	TRBV18	TRBJ2-7	16	TRBD1	TGTGCCAGCTCAACTTATCCGGGACAGGGGACCGACGAGCAGTACTTC	CASSTYPGQGTDEQYF
many	TRBV12-3/TRBV12-4	TRBJ1-1	13	TRBD1	TGTGCCAGCAGACCGGGACAGGGGCGAGAAGCTTTCTTT	CASRPGQGREAFF
few	TRBV25-1	TRBJ1-1	12	.	TGTGCCAGCAGTGATTGGGACGCAGAAGCTTTCTTT	CASSDWDAEAFF
few	TRBV20-1	TRBJ2-1	14	TRBD2	TGCAGTGCTGGGCCCGGGACTACACACAATGAGCAGTTCTTC	CSAGPGTTHNEQFF
.	TRBV29-1	TRBJ2-4	11	TRBD1	TGCAGCGTTGCACAGGGGAACATTCAGTACTTC	CSVAQGNIQYF
.	TRBV5-1	TRBJ2-2	14	.	TGCGCCAGCAGGTTGTTGCAGGGCGGCGGGGAGCTGTTTTTT	CASRLLQGGGELFF
few	TRBV7-8	TRBJ2-7	14	TRBD1	TGTGCCAGCAGCTCTAGGACAGGCTCCTACGAGCAGTACTTC	CASSSRTGSYEQYF
many	TRBV4-1	TRBJ2-7	17	.	TGCGCCAGCAGCCTTGAAGTATCCCTCGAGGCACTTTACGAGCAGTACTTC	CASSLEVSLEALYEQYF
.	TRBV6-5	TRBJ2-3	15	.	TGTGCCAGCAGTTACGGACAGACTAGCACAGATACGCAGTATTTT	CASSYGQTSTDTQYF
.	TRBV5-4	TRBJ2-1	14	TRBD1	TGTGCCAGCAGCTTGGACAGGGGCACAAATGAGCAGTTCTTC	CASSLDRGTNEQFF
many	TRBV6-5	TRBJ1-1	13	.	TGTGCCAGCAGTCGGCTACTGATCACTGAAGCTTTCTTT	CASSRLLITEAFF
.	TRBV29-1	TRBJ1-2	11	TRBD1	TGCAGCGGTGAATTACAGGGGAGCTACACCTTC	CSGELQGSYTF
many	TRBV7-6	TRBJ2-7	14	.	TGTGCCAGCAGCTCGGGACGGAGCTCCTACGAGCAGTACTTC	CASSSGRSSYEQYF
many	TRBV6-2/TRBV6-3	TRBJ2-1	16	TRBD1	TGTGCCAGCAGTTATGGTTTCCGGGACAGGGACAATGAGCAGTTCTTC	CASSYGFRDRDNEQFF
few	TRBV4-2	TRBJ1-1	16	.	TGTGCCAGCAGCCAAGATGCAGGACCCTTGAACACTGAAGCTTTCTTT	CASSQDAGPLNTEAFF
few	TRBV6-6	TRBJ2-7	17	TRBD1	TGTGCCAGCAGTTTGACAGGGGTAGGTGGAAGTCCCTACGAGCAGTACTTC	CASSLTGVGGSPYEQYF
many	TRBV20-1	TRBJ2-5	13	.	TGCAGTGCTCACCGGGAGTTACAAGAGACCCAGTACTTC	CSAHRELQETQYF
many	TRBV30	TRBJ2-7	11	.	TGTGCCTGGAGTTGGAGGTCCGAGCAGTACTTC	CAWSWRSEQYF
few	TRBV10-3	TRBJ2-2	11	.	TGTGCCATCGAGAGTACCGGGGAGCTGTTTTTT	CAIESTGELFF
many	TRBV4-1	TRBJ2-7	12	.	TGCGCCAGCAGCCAAGTAGGGTACGAGCAGTACTTC	CASSQVGYEQYF
many	TRBV7-7	TRBJ2-5	13	.	TGTGCCAGCAGCTTCGGGGTCCGCGAGACCCAGTACTTC	CASSFGVRETQYF
many	TRBV10-3	TRBJ2-3	16	TRBD2	TGTGCCATCAGTGAGTCGTCTAGCGGGGGGATGGATACGCAGTATTTT	CAISESSSGGMDTQYF
.	TRBV7-2	TRBJ2-5	16	TRBD2	TGTGCCAGCAGCTTCCCCAGCGGGGGGAGGATGGAGACCCAGTACTTC	CASSFPSGGRMETQYF
few	TRBV5-6	TRBJ1-6	17	.	TGTGCCAGCAGCTTGGATCCGCGGCGGGGGAATAATTCACCCCTCCACTTT	CASSLDPRRGNNSPLHF
few	TRBV12-3/TRBV12-4	TRBJ1-6	13	.	TGTGCCACCGCGGGTAGGCTGAATTCACCCCTCCACTTT	CATAGRLNSPLHF
.	TRBV29-1	TRBJ2-2	13	.	TGCAGCCGCTCGGACCCGAACACCGGGGAGCTGTTTTTT	CSRSDPNTGELFF
.	TRBV3-1	TRBJ2-7	18	TRBD2	TGTGCCAGCAGCCCAGGGGAAAAGGCTAGCGGGGCCCCCAGGTTGCAGTACTTC	CASSPGEKASGAPRLQYF
.	TRBV7-8	TRBJ2-3	14	.	TGTGCCAGCAGCTTGAGCGATGTCAGGGATACGCAGTATTTT	CASSLSDVRDTQYF
few	TRBV6-2/TRBV6-3	TRBJ2-1	15	TRBD1	TGTGCCAGCAGCCCTGGGTCAGGGGGAAACAATGAGCAGTTCTTC	CASSPGSGGNNEQFF
.	TRBV11-1	TRBJ1-6	14	.	TGTGCCAGCAGCCCCGGACGGGAGAATTCACCCCTCCACTTT	CASSPGRENSPLHF
many	TRBV18	TRBJ2-3	19	.	TGTGCCACCTTCTCCCCAAGGGGACCGCGTGAAGACTTCACAGATACGCAGTATTTT	CATFSPRGPREDFTDTQYF
many	TRBV7-2	TRBJ1-6	15	.	TGTGCCAGCAGCTTACCCACCCATTTACCTTCACCCCTCCACTTT	CASSLPTHLPSPLHF
many	TRBV2	TRBJ1-6	13	TRBD1	TGTGCCAGCCGACAGGGAATGGATTCACCCCTCCACTTT	CASRQGMDSPLHF
many	TRBV21-1	TRBJ1-4	16	.	TGTGCCAGCAGCAACTATTCGGCTGCAACTAATGAAAAACTGTTTTTT	CASSNYSAATNEKLFF